The 3 T cell receptor beta chains below come from one sample, sequenced in a study of shared clonotypes between healthy human individuals. Clones were sequenced by immunoSEQ multiplex PCR, and TCRdb holds only the in-frame ones, with some missing. The sample lists millions of clones; 90% to 95% were seen once. The sequencing input was naive CD4+ T cells sorted from blood. As for subset: CD45RA+ positively selected. The receptors were sampled from a man between 18 and 29 years old in good health.

The rearrangement joins TRBV7-9 to TRBJ2-2, with D maybe TRBD2 (7 bases). There are 18 residues in the CDR3. Trimming pared 5 bases from V and 7 bases from J, leaving 26 bases between. Per germline, CDR1 SEHNR and CDR2 FQNEAQ (reference sequence). The chain's CDR3 is CASSPPSWTREGHGELFF. For the CDR3, the DNA is TGTGCCAGCAGCCCCCCGTCGTGGACTAGGGAGGGACACGGGGAGCTGTTTTTT.

This chain connects TRBV6-6 to TRBJ1-6; no clear D. Trimming cost V 0 bases and J 10 bases, with 13 bases left between them. From germline, CDR1 is MNHNY and CDR2 SVGAGI (reference sequence). The CDR3 is 15 residues long. The CDR3: CASSYSEGLGSPLHF. The CDR3 DNA is TGTGCCAGCAGTTACTCTGAAGGGTTGGGCTCACCCCTCCACTTT.

V is TRBV28 and J is TRBJ1-4; no reliable D call. The V end was cut by 6 bases, the J end by 8 bases, with 19 bases between. Per the germline V gene, CDR1 is MDHEN and CDR2 is SYDVKM. The CDR3 extends over 15 amino acids. CDR3 in DNA: TGTGCCAGCAGCTTGACCTCCCCTTACAGAGAAAAACTGTTTTTT. Translated, it gives CASSLTSPYREKLFF.